This T cell receptor (beta chain) was sequenced in a study of blood T cell repertoires in COVID-19. This clone is judged medium-sized. V lost 3 bases, J lost 4 bases, and 13 bases lay in between. There are 14 residues in the CDR3. Germline V gene lookup returns CDR1 WSHSY and CDR2 SAAADI. Clones were sequenced by immunoSEQ multiplex PCR, and TCRdb holds only the in-frame ones, with some missing. The data show approximately 72,000 clones, with approximately 85% seen just once and about 40% held by the top ten. This chain connects TRBV10-2 to TRBJ2-7, with D perhaps matching TRBD2 (6 bases). The source is a woman over 75 with active or convalescent COVID-19. Sequenced: peripheral blood. The CDR3 DNA follows: TGCGCCAGCAGTGACACGGGCGGGATATACGAGCAGTACTTC. Translating it yields CASSDTGGIYEQYF.